One sample yielded the 2 T cell receptor beta chains listed below, sequenced in a study of a mutant IDH1 vaccine in newly diagnosed glioma. Their target antigens are unknown. TCRdb's copy holds only in-frame clones and misses some; the assay was immunoSEQ multiplex PCR. The data hold 25,000 to 30,000 clones, with roughly 85% observed a single time. Documented time point: week 23, last vaccination. With topical imiquimod, each dose of the vaccine consisted of 300 ug of mutant IDH1 20-mer peptide. The sample in question was PBMCs, obtained from a glioma patient whose treatment included an IDH1 peptide vaccine. The source is a woman in her twenties or thirties with glioma.

The chain is built from TRBV6-5 and TRBJ1-2; perhaps TRBD1 as D (5 bases). Germline V lookup: CDR1 MNHEY, CDR2 SVGAGI. Trimming shortened V by 7 bases and J by 5 bases, and 11 bases separated the two germline ends. The CDR3 consists of 12 residues. The CDR3 region has the DNA TGTGCCAGCACCTCGGCAGGGTATGGCTACACCTTC. The encoded protein is CASTSAGYGYTF.

This clone is large in the sample. The CDR3 reads CASGGTSWEEKLFF. The CDR3 DNA reads as TGTGCCAGTGGCGGGACCTCCTGGGAGGAAAAACTGTTTTTT. V gene TRBV19 combines with J gene TRBJ1-4; possibly TRBD1 for D (5 bases). V was trimmed by 8 bases and J by 8 bases, leaving 18 bases between them. Germline CDR1 LNHDA, CDR2 SQIVND (reference sequence). The CDR3 is 14 amino acids.